This T cell receptor (beta chain) was sequenced during a study of T cell responses to AZD1222 COVID-19 vaccine. CDR3 size: 10 residues. Germline V gene sequence: CDR1 GTSNPN, CDR2 SVGIG (reference sequence). Assay: immunoSEQ multiplex PCR; the TCRdb copy retains only in-frame clones and omits some. Of approximately 150,000 clones listed, 75% to 90% are singletons. Regarding this clone: At one end, the junction sequence differs from germline, possibly due to a read error.

Sequences were derived from peripheral blood, sampled on day 0 of AZD1222 vaccination. The receptor was derived from an adult in good health. The chain links TRBV30 to TRBJ1-1; no reliable D call. CDR3 bases: TGTGGGGTGGAGCGGTCTGAAGTTCTCTTT. It codes for CGVERSEVLF. The full variable domain, its missing parts supplied by reference TRBV30 and TRBJ1-1, is SQTIHQWPATLVQPVGSPLSLECTVEGTSNPNLYWYRQAAGRGLQLLFYSVGIGQISSEVPQNLSASRPQDRQFILSSKKLLLSDSGFYLCGVERSEVLFGQGTRLTVV.